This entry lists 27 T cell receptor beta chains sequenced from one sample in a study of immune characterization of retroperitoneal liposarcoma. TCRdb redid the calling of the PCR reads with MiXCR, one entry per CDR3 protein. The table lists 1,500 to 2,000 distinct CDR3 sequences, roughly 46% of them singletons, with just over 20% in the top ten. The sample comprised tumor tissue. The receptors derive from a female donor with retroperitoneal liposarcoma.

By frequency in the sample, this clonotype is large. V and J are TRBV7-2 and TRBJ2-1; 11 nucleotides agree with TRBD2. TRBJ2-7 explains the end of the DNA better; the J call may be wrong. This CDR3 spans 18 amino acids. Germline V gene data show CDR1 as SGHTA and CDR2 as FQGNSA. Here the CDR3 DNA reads TGTGCCAGCAGCTTAAGGGTCACTAGCGGGAGATTCTACAATGAGCAGTACTTC. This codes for CASSLRVTSGRFYNEQYF.

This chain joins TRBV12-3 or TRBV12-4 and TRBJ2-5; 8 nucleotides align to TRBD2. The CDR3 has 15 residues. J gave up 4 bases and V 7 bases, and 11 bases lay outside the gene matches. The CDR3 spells CASTPSGGAVETQYF. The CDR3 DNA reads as TGTGCCAGCACCCCCTCCGGGGGGGCGGTAGAGACCCAGTACTTC.

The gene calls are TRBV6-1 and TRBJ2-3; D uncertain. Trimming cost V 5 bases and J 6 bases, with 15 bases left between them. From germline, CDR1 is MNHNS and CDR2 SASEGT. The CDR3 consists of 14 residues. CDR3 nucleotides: TGTGCCAGCAGTTTATCCCGGACCACGGATACGCAGTATTTT. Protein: CASSLSRTTDTQYF.

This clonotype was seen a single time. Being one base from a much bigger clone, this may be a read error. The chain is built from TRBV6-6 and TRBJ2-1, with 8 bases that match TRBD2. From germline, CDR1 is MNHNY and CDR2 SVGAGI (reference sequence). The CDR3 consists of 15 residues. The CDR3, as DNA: TGTGCCAGCAGTGGAATAGCGGGACAACTCTACGAGCAGGTCTTC. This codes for CASSGIAGQLYEQVF.

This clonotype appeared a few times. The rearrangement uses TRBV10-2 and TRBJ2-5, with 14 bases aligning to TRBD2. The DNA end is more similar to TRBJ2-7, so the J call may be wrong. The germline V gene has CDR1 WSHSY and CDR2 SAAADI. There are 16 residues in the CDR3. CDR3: CASAPGLAGVTYEQYF. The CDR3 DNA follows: TGCGCCAGCGCCCCGGGACTAGCGGGAGTCACCTACGAGCAGTACTTC.

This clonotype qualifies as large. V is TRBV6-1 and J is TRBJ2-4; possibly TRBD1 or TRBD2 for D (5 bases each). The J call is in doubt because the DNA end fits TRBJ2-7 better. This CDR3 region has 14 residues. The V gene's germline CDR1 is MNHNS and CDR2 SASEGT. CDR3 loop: CATAWGRSPYEQYF. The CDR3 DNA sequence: TGTGCCACAGCCTGGGGGAGAAGCCCCTACGAGCAGTACTTC.

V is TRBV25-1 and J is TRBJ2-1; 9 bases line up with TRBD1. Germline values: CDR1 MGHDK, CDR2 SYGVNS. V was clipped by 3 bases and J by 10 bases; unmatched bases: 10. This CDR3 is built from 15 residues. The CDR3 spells CASSDPGQGAHEQFF. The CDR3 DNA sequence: TGTGCCAGCAGTGATCCGGGACAGGGTGCCCACGAGCAGTTCTTC.

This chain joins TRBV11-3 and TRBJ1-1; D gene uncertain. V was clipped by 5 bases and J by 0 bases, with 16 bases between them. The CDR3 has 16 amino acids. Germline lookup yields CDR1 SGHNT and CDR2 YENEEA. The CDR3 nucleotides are TGTGCCAGCAGCAATACCCACGAACGAATGAACACTGAAGCTTTCTTT. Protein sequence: CASSNTHERMNTEAFF.

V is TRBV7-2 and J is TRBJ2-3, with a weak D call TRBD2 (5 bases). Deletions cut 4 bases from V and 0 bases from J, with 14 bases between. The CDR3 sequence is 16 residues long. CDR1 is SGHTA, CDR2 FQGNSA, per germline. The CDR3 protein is CASSSQRTLSTDTQYF. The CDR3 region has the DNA TGTGCCAGCAGCTCACAGCGGACTCTAAGCACAGATACGCAGTATTTT.

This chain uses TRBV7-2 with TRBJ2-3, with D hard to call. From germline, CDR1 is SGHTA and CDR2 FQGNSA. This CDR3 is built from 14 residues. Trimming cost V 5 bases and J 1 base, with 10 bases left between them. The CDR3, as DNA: TGTGCCAGCAGCCTTGGGATTGGCACAGATACGCAGTATTTT. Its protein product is CASSLGIGTDTQYF.

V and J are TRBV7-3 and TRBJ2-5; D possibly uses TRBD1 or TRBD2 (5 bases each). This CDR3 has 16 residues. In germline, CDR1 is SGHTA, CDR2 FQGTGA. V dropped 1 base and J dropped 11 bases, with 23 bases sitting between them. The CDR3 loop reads CASSLMGVAGWNEQYF. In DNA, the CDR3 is TGTGCCAGCAGCTTAATGGGGGTAGCAGGTTGGAATGAGCAGTACTTC.

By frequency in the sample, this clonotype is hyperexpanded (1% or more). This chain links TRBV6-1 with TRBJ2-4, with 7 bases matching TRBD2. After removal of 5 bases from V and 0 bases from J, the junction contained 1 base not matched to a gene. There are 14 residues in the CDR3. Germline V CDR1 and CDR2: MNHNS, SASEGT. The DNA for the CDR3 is TGTGCCAGCAGTAGCGGGATAGCCAAAAACATTCAGTACTTC. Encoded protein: CASSSGIAKNIQYF.

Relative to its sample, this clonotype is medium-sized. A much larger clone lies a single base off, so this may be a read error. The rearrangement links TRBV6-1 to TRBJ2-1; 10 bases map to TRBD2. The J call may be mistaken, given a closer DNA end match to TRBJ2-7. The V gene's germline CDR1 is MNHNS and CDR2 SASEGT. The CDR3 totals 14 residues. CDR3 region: CASSGLAGVHEQYF. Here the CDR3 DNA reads TGTGCCAGCAGTGGGCTAGCGGGAGTACATGAGCAGTACTTC.

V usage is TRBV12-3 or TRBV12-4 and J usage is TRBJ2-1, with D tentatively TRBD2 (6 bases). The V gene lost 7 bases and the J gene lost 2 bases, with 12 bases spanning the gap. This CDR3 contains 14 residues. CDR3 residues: CASTISGTYNEQFF. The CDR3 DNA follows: TGTGCCAGCACCATTAGCGGAACCTACAATGAGCAGTTCTTC.

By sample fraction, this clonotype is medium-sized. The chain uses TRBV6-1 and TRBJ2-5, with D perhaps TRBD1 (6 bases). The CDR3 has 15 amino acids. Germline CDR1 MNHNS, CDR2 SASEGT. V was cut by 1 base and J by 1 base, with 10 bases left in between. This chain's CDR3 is CASSEGSGAQETQYF. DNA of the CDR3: TGTGCCAGCAGTGAAGGGTCAGGGGCCCAAGAGACCCAGTACTTC.

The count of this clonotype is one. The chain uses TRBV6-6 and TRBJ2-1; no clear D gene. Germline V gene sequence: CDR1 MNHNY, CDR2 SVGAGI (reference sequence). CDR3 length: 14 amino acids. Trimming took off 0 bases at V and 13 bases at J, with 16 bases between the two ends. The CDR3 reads CASSYSMIGETQFF. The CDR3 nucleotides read TGTGCCAGCAGTTACTCGATGATAGGAGAGACCCAGTTCTTC.

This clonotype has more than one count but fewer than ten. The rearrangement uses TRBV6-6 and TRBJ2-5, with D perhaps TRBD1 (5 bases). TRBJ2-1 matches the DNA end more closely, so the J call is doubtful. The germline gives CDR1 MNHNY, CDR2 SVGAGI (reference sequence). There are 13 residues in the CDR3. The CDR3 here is CANRQYPQETQFF. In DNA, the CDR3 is TGTGCCAACCGACAGTACCCACAAGAGACCCAGTTCTTC.

Written as DNA, the CDR3 is TGTGCCAGCAACGCCGAGGGGTTTCAGTTCTTC. Protein product: CASNAEGFQFF. The chain uses TRBV6-1 and TRBJ2-1; the D call may be TRBD1 or TRBD2 (5 bases each). V was cut by 7 bases and J by 13 bases, with 14 bases left in between. CDR3 length: 11 amino acids. Germline V gene data show CDR1 as MNHNS and CDR2 as SASEGT.

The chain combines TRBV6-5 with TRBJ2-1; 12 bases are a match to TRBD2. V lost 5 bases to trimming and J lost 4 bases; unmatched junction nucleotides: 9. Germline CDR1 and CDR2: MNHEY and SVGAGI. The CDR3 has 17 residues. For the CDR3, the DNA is TGTGCCAGCAGTGCCACGAGGACTAGCGGGATATACAATGAGCAGTTCTTC. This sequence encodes CASSATRTSGIYNEQFF.

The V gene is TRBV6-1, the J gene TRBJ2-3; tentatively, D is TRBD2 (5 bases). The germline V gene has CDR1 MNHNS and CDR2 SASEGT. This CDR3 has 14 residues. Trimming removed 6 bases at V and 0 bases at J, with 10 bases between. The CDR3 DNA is TGTGCCAGCAGGGGAGACTTTAGCACAGATACGCAGTATTTT. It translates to CASRGDFSTDTQYF.

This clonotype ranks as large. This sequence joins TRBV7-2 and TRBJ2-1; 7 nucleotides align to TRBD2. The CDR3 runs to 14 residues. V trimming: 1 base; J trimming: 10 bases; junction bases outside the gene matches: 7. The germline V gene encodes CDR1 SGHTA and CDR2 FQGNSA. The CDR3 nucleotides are TGTGCCAGCAGCTTAGATCCTAGCGGCTACGAGCAGTTCTTC. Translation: CASSLDPSGYEQFF.

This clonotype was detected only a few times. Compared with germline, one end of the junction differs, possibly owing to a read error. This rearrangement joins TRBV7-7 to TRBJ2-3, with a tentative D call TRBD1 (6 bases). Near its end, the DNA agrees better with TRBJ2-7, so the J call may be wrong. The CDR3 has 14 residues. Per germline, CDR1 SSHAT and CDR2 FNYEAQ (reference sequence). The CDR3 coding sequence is TGTGCTAGCAGCTACCGGACAGTTCCGGGCGAGCAGTACTTC. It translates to CASSYRTVPGEQYF.

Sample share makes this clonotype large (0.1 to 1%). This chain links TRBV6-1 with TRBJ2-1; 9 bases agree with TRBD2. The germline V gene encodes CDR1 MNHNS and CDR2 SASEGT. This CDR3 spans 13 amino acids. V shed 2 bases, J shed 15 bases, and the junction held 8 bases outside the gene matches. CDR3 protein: CASSERLAGFLFF. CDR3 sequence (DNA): TGTGCCAGCAGTGAACGCCTAGCGGGATTTCTGTTCTTC.

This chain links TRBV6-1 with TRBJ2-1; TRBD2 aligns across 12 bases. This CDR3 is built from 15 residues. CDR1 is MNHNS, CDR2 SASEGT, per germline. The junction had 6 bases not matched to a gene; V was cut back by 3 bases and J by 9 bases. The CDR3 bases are TGTGCCAGCAGTGAGGGACTAGCGGGTTTAGGTGAGCAGTTCTTC. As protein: CASSEGLAGLGEQFF.

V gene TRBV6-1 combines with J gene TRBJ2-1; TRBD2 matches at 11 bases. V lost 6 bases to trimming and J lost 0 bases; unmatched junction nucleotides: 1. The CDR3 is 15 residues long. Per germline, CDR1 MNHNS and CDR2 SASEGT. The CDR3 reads CASSTSGSSYNEQFF. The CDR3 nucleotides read TGTGCCAGCAGCACTAGCGGGAGCTCCTACAATGAGCAGTTCTTC.

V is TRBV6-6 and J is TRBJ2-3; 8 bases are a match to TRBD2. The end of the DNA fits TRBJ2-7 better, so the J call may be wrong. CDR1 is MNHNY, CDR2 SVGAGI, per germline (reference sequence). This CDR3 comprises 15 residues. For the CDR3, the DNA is TGTGCCAGCAGTTACACTAGCGGCTTTTTCGATGAGCAGTACTTC. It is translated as CASSYTSGFFDEQYF.

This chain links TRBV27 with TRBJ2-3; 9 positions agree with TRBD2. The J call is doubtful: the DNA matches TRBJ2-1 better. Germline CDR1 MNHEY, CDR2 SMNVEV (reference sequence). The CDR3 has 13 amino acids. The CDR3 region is CASRREGLNEQFF. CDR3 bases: TGTGCCAGCAGGCGGGAGGGCCTCAATGAGCAGTTCTTC.